This T cell receptor (beta chain) was found in a study of cytomegalovirus exposure and HLA in healthy donors. Germline assignment: CDR1 MNHEY and CDR2 SMNVEV (reference sequence). Trimming removed 4 bases from V and 5 bases from J; junction bases left unmatched: 1. This CDR3 is built from 14 residues. Vbeta (60) and Jbeta (13) primers were used in the PCR. Assay used: immunoSEQ multiplex PCR; TCRdb lists only in-frame clones, some missing. The sample holds around 210,000 clones, around 86% seen once. Points on this clone: What it binds is unknown.

General observations from the study: HLA alleles were associated with roughly 17,000 TCR beta sequences in a later analysis at 0.05 false discovery rate.

This receptor was identified in a middle-aged woman in good health and CMV-seronegative. The rearrangement joins TRBV27 to TRBJ1-4; 10 bases align to TRBD1. Sequenced: PBMCs. The CDR3 DNA reads as TGTGCCAGCAGTTGGACAGGGGGGAATGAAAAACTGTTTTTT. Translating it yields CASSWTGGNEKLFF.